This T cell receptor beta chain was obtained from a study of CD39 and CD103 CD8 tumor-infiltrating T cells (dated by TCRdb to between 2018 and 2020). Regarding the study in general: Repertoire comparisons were shown for an HPV-positive HNSCC, an HPV-negative HNSCC, an ovarian cancer and a melanoma patient. TCRbeta CDR3 deep sequencing compared repertoires of CD8 TIL subsets defined by CD103 and CD39 with peripheral memory CD8 T cells. Study-wide findings and limitations: Compared with DN and SP CD8 TILs and with blood memory CD8 T cells, DP CD8 TILs appeared more oligoclonal, with the top 30 clonotypes covering about 50-86%. DP TIL clonotypes were rarely detected in blood or uninvolved lymph node, whereas DN TIL clonotypes were found to largely overlap with peripheral memory CD8 repertoires.

Comments on this clone: Its specific antigen is unknown. No clone much larger than this one lies a single base away; base qualities are absent.

For each subset, genomic DNA was extracted from roughly 10,000 to 100,000 sorted cells using the DNeasy Blood and Tissue Kit. The immunoSEQ service sequenced and mapped the TCRbeta V-J or V-D-J regions, with each sample reaching coverage above 8x. The original methods were these. The analysis included only productive rearrangements exported from the immunoSEQ Analyzer platform, and clonality was assessed using the 500 most abundant clones. The Morisita-Horn similarity index and the Jaccard index were used to quantify the overlap in repertoires between populations. Morisita-Horn similarity between CD8 T-cell subset TCR repertoires was measured in about 6 cancer patients. TCRdb carries this immuneACCESS record with in-frame sequences only. Its versions omit some clonotypes, under half of them owing to an unresolved V gene in the studies checked, with the rest unexplained. The D gene and trimming were derived from the DNA, and the V and J assignments and clone size from that table. The sample table holds 1,500 to 2,000 clones, of which roughly four fifths were seen once. The ten biggest clones cover about two fifths of the sample.

No therapy was being received by patients at the time of sample collection, although prior treatments had ranged from chemotherapy, radiotherapy, surgery and immunotherapy to none. Thawed cells were enriched for T lymphocytes with a negative-selection kit, adding EpCAM beads for tumor-infiltrating lymphocytes. For the CD8 TIL subsets, CD3+CD4-CD8+CD45RA- cells were FACS-sorted and divided into DN, SP and DP based on their expression of CD39 and CD103. After mincing, tumor specimens underwent a 1 h digestion with hyaluronidase, collagenase and DNase, and were then filtered, enriched by Ficoll and cryopreserved. Populations were sorted to about 99% purity on a FACSAria II, and cell pellets were frozen for TCR sequencing without culture. Spanning cysteine to phenylalanine, the CDR3 consists of 14 amino acids. Only the CDR3 portion is preserved as DNA: 42 bases, with reading frame beginning at the first base. For CDR1 and CDR2, the germline V gene lists SGHDT and YYEEEE. Here V drops 6 bases and J drops 5 bases, and the junction holds 7 bases not matched to any gene.

The specimen was CD39- CD103- CD8+ T cells sorted from the tumor. In the paper's terms, the cell subset or site label means: CD103-CD39- double-negative CD45RA- CD8 T cells. The TCR was taken from a human donor with head and neck squamous cell carcinoma. The sequence is built from TRBV5-6 and TRBJ2-1; TRBD2 lines up with 8 middle nucleotides. Here is the DNA: TGTGCCAGCACCCGGGGGGGGGCAGACAATGAGCAGTTCTTC. It translates to CASTRGGADNEQFF.